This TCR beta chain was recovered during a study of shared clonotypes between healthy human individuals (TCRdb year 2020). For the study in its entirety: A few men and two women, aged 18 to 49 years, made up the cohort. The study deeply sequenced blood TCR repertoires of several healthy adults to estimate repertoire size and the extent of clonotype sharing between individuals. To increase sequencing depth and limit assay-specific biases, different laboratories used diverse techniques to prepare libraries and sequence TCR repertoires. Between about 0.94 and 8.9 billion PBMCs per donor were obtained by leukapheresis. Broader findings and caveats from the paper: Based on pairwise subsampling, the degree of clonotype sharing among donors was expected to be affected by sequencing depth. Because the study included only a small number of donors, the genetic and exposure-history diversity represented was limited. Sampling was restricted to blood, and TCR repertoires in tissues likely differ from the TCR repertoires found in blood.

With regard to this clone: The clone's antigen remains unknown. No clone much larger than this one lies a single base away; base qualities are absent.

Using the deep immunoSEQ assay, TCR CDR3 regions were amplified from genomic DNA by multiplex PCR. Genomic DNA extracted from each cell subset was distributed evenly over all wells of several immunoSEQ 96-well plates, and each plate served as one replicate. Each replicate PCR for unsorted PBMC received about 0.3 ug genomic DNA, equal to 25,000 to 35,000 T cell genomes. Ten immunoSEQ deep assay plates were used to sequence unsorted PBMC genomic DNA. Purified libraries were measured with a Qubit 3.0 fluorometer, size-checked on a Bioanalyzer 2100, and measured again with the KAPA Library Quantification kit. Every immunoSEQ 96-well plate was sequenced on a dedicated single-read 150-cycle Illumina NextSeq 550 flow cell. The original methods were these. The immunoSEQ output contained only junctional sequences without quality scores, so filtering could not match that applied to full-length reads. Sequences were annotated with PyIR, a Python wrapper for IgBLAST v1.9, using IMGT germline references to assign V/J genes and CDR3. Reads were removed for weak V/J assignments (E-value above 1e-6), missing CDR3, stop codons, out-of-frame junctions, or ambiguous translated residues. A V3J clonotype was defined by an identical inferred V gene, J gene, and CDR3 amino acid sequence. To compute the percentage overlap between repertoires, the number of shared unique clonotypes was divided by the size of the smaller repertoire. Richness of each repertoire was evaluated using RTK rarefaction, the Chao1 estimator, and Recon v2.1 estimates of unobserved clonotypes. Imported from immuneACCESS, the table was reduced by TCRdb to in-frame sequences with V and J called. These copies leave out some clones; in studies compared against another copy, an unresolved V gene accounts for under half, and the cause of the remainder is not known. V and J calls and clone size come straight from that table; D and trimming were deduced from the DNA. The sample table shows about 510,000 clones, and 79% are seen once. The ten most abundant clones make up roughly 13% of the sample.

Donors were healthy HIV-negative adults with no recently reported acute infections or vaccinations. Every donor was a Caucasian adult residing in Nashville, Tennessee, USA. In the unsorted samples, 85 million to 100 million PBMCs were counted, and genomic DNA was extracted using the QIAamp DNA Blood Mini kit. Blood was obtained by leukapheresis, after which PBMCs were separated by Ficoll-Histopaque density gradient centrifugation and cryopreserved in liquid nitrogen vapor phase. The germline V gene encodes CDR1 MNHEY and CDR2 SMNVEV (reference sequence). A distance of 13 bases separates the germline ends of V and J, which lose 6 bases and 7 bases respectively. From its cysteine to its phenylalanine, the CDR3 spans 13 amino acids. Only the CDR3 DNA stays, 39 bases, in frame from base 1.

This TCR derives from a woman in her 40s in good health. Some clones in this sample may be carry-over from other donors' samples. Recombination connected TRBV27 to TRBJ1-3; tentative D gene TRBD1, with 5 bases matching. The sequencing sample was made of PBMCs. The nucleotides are TGTGCCAGCAGCCACGGCGGGGGGAACACCATATATTTT. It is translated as CASSHGGGNTIYF.